This record looks at one T cell receptor beta chain sequence and its context. The antigen remains undetermined. The PCR was carried out with 60 Vbeta primers and 13 Jbeta primers. Sequencing was performed with immunoSEQ multiplex PCR; in TCRdb, only in-frame clones are kept and a portion is missing. This specimen shows over 45,000 clones; the ten leading clones hold around 2.1%. This sample was taken from a study of cytomegalovirus exposure and HLA in healthy donors. Study-wide findings and caveats: CMV serostatus was the sole immune exposure data available. What TCR beta sequences reportedly achieved was accurate prediction of HLA-A and HLA-B alleles in most subjects. Most TCR sequences were seen very rarely across donors, but some public TCRs occurred in many.

The material sequenced was PBMCs. This sequence was found in a woman aged 18-29 years in good health and CMV-seronegative.

In nucleotides, the CDR3 is TGTGCCAGCTCAGGCGGGACAGGGGACTACGAGCAGTACTTC. It yields the protein CASSGGTGDYEQYF. The V call is TRBV18, the J call TRBJ2-5; the match to TRBD1 covers 10 bases. The J call is in doubt because the DNA end fits TRBJ2-7 better. The germline gives CDR1 KGHSH, CDR2 LQKENI. The CDR3 sequence is 14 residues long.